These T cell receptor beta chains were read from a single sample in a study of identical twins. TCRdb reanalysed the 5' RACE reads using MiXCR and keeps one entry per CDR3 protein. The sample carries 690,000 or so distinct CDR3 sequences, over 8.5% recorded once. This sample was also put to use in a study of yellow fever vaccine responses in identical twins.

The sample comprised PBMCs. These receptors were taken from a woman under 30 in good health. Each CDR3 is given with its conserved first and last residue. Fields, in order: clone size, J gene, V gene, D gene, CDR3 protein, CDR3 DNA. D genes are given only for firm matches. Not every row has a clone size; where given, it reads once, few, many or a size class.

clone_size: .
j_call: TRBJ2-3
v_call: TRBV7-9
d_call: .
cdr3_aa: CASSAWGGGSTDTQYF
cdr3_nt: TGTGCCAGCAGCGCTTGGGGCGGCGGGAGCACAGATACGCAGTATTTT

clone_size: many
j_call: TRBJ2-1
v_call: TRBV3-1
d_call: .
cdr3_aa: CASSPTPLGDEQFF
cdr3_nt: TGTGCCAGCAGCCCGACTCCGCTTGGCGATGAGCAGTTCTTC

clone_size: few
j_call: TRBJ2-7
v_call: TRBV7-8
d_call: .
cdr3_aa: CASSLGLGYYEQYF
cdr3_nt: TGTGCCAGCAGCTTAGGGCTGGGGTACTACGAGCAGTACTTC

clone_size: .
j_call: TRBJ1-4
v_call: TRBV27
d_call: .
cdr3_aa: CASSFTPIIVATNEKLFF
cdr3_nt: TGTGCCAGCAGTTTCACGCCTATAATAGTAGCAACTAATGAAAAACTGTTTTTT

clone_size: many
j_call: TRBJ2-5
v_call: TRBV6-5
d_call: .
cdr3_aa: CASSYLRAQETQYF
cdr3_nt: TGTGCCAGCAGTTACTTAAGAGCCCAAGAGACCCAGTACTTC

clone_size: few
j_call: TRBJ2-7
v_call: TRBV25-1
d_call: .
cdr3_aa: CASSEPGAPEQYF
cdr3_nt: TGTGCCAGCAGTGAGCCAGGGGCCCCCGAGCAGTACTTC

clone_size: .
j_call: TRBJ2-7
v_call: TRBV29-1
d_call: .
cdr3_aa: CSARPRDQPYEQYF
cdr3_nt: TGCAGCGCTCGTCCTCGAGACCAGCCCTACGAGCAGTACTTC

clone_size: few
j_call: TRBJ2-1
v_call: TRBV7-9
d_call: TRBD1
cdr3_aa: CASSLRPGQAYNEQFF
cdr3_nt: TGTGCCAGCAGCTTAAGGCCGGGACAGGCGTACAATGAGCAGTTCTTC

clone_size: .
j_call: TRBJ2-1
v_call: TRBV20-1
d_call: .
cdr3_aa: CSARNQGEEQFF
cdr3_nt: TGCAGTGCTAGAAACCAAGGGGAAGAGCAGTTCTTC

clone_size: .
j_call: TRBJ2-1
v_call: TRBV12-3/TRBV12-4
d_call: TRBD2
cdr3_aa: CASSLAATSGNEQFF
cdr3_nt: TGTGCCAGCAGTTTAGCCGCGACTAGCGGGAATGAGCAGTTCTTC

clone_size: .
j_call: TRBJ2-2
v_call: TRBV20-1
d_call: TRBD1
cdr3_aa: CSARGRLGTATGELFF
cdr3_nt: TGCAGTGCTAGAGGACGACTTGGGACAGCCACCGGGGAGCTGTTTTTT

clone_size: .
j_call: TRBJ2-1
v_call: TRBV11-1
d_call: TRBD2
cdr3_aa: CASRLTSGRTSSYNEQFF
cdr3_nt: TGTGCCAGCAGGCTTACTAGCGGGAGGACCAGCTCCTACAATGAGCAGTTCTTC

clone_size: few
j_call: TRBJ2-2
v_call: TRBV29-1
d_call: .
cdr3_aa: CSVLARGTGELFF
cdr3_nt: TGCAGCGTACTGGCCCGGGGGACCGGGGAGCTGTTTTTT

clone_size: few
j_call: TRBJ1-1
v_call: TRBV20-1
d_call: .
cdr3_aa: CSANGDSNTEAFF
cdr3_nt: TGCAGTGCAAATGGGGATTCGAACACTGAAGCTTTCTTT

clone_size: many
j_call: TRBJ2-7
v_call: TRBV3-1
d_call: .
cdr3_aa: CASSHGDRQGGEQYF
cdr3_nt: TGTGCCAGCAGCCATGGGGACCGTCAAGGGGGCGAGCAGTACTTC

clone_size: few
j_call: TRBJ2-5
v_call: TRBV28
d_call: .
cdr3_aa: CASSLQGEGQETQYF
cdr3_nt: TGTGCCAGCAGTTTACAGGGGGAGGGACAAGAGACCCAGTACTTC

clone_size: few
j_call: TRBJ2-3
v_call: TRBV10-3
d_call: TRBD1
cdr3_aa: CAISERTGTDTQYF
cdr3_nt: TGTGCCATCAGTGAGCGGACAGGGACAGATACGCAGTATTTT

clone_size: .
j_call: TRBJ2-5
v_call: TRBV28
d_call: TRBD1
cdr3_aa: CASRARPGGKSVETQYF
cdr3_nt: TGTGCCAGCCGCGCTCGGCCAGGGGGCAAGTCTGTAGAGACCCAGTACTTC

clone_size: .
j_call: TRBJ2-1
v_call: TRBV5-1
d_call: .
cdr3_aa: CASTEYFSYNEQFF
cdr3_nt: TGCGCCAGCACGGAGTACTTCTCCTACAATGAGCAGTTCTTC

clone_size: many
j_call: TRBJ2-3
v_call: TRBV5-1
d_call: .
cdr3_aa: CASSLGGRSIYTDTQYF
cdr3_nt: TGCGCCAGCAGCTTGGGAGGCAGGAGCATTTACACAGATACGCAGTATTTT

clone_size: few
j_call: TRBJ2-2
v_call: TRBV6-2/TRBV6-3
d_call: TRBD2
cdr3_aa: CASRSGQLAMGELFF
cdr3_nt: TGTGCCAGCAGGTCTGGACAACTAGCGATGGGGGAGCTGTTTTTT

clone_size: many
j_call: TRBJ1-4
v_call: TRBV7-9
d_call: .
cdr3_aa: CASSDAGAGEKLFF
cdr3_nt: TGTGCCAGCAGCGATGCGGGGGCCGGAGAAAAACTGTTTTTT

clone_size: .
j_call: TRBJ2-1
v_call: TRBV29-1
d_call: TRBD1
cdr3_aa: CSVKTDRAFDEQFF
cdr3_nt: TGCAGCGTCAAAACGGACAGGGCGTTCGATGAGCAGTTCTTC

clone_size: .
j_call: TRBJ2-7
v_call: TRBV12-3/TRBV12-4
d_call: .
cdr3_aa: CASSSRVFPVGLEYF
cdr3_nt: TGTGCCAGCAGCTCCAGAGTTTTCCCGGTAGGGCTAGAGTACTTC

clone_size: .
j_call: TRBJ2-1
v_call: TRBV6-1
d_call: TRBD2
cdr3_aa: CASSPRTSGMGEQFF
cdr3_nt: TGTGCCAGCAGTCCGCGGACTAGCGGGATGGGTGAGCAGTTCTTC

clone_size: .
j_call: TRBJ2-5
v_call: TRBV29-1
d_call: .
cdr3_aa: CSVVVGGQETQYF
cdr3_nt: TGCAGCGTTGTGGTGGGCGGCCAAGAGACCCAGTACTTC

clone_size: many
j_call: TRBJ2-2
v_call: TRBV5-1
d_call: .
cdr3_aa: CASSLDNTGELFF
cdr3_nt: TGTGCCAGCAGTTTGGATAACACCGGGGAGCTGTTTTTT

clone_size: .
j_call: TRBJ2-3
v_call: TRBV20-1
d_call: TRBD1
cdr3_aa: CSASSIGTGRTDTQYF
cdr3_nt: TGCAGTGCTAGTTCCATCGGGACAGGACGCACAGATACGCAGTATTTT

clone_size: many
j_call: TRBJ2-7
v_call: TRBV5-1
d_call: TRBD1
cdr3_aa: CASSLPGQGAGNDAYEQYF
cdr3_nt: TGCGCCAGCAGCCTCCCGGGACAGGGGGCGGGAAATGATGCCTACGAGCAGTACTTC

clone_size: few
j_call: TRBJ1-6
v_call: TRBV2
d_call: TRBD1
cdr3_aa: CATTTGTANSPLHF
cdr3_nt: TGTGCCACCACAACCGGGACAGCAAATTCACCCCTCCACTTT

clone_size: once
j_call: TRBJ2-7
v_call: TRBV29-1
d_call: TRBD1
cdr3_aa: CSVGGQGAVFEQYF
cdr3_nt: TGCAGCGTTGGGGGGCAGGGGGCTGTATTCGAGCAGTACTTC

clone_size: .
j_call: TRBJ2-1
v_call: TRBV4-3
d_call: .
cdr3_aa: CASSQDQATRDEQFF
cdr3_nt: TGCGCCAGCAGCCAAGATCAGGCCACCCGGGATGAGCAGTTCTTC

clone_size: many
j_call: TRBJ2-5
v_call: TRBV4-3
d_call: TRBD2
cdr3_aa: CASSQEWSSGRDQETQYF
cdr3_nt: TGCGCCAGCAGCCAAGAGTGGAGTAGCGGGAGGGATCAAGAGACCCAGTACTTC

clone_size: .
j_call: TRBJ1-2
v_call: TRBV7-9
d_call: .
cdr3_aa: CASSLPRDGYTF
cdr3_nt: TGTGCCAGCAGCTTACCCAGGGATGGCTACACCTTC

clone_size: .
j_call: TRBJ2-7
v_call: TRBV18
d_call: .
cdr3_aa: CASSYLDYEQYF
cdr3_nt: TGTGCCAGCTCATATTTAGACTACGAGCAGTACTTC

clone_size: few
j_call: TRBJ2-7
v_call: TRBV28
d_call: .
cdr3_aa: CATGNEQYF
cdr3_nt: TGTGCCACCGGGAACGAGCAGTACTTC